This entry lists 32 T cell receptor beta chains sequenced from one sample in a study of beta chain features in type 1 diabetes. Expressed TCRB transcripts got sequenced, as all isolated RNA was reverse transcribed. Repertoires were generated with immunoSEQ multiplex PCR, while TCRdb's copy carries only in-frame clones and drops some. Here the sample spans roughly 500,000 clones, around 28% being singletons. The sequenced material came from naive CD4+ T cells from blood. All receptors come from a man aged 18 to 35 in good health.

This clone was observed a handful of times. The chain recombines TRBV6-1 with TRBJ2-3; D remains unclear. The CDR3 consists of 14 residues. Trimming cost V 4 bases and J 0 bases, with 8 bases left between them. CDR1 and CDR2 (germline): MNHNS, SASEGT. CDR3 sequence (DNA): TGTGCCAGCAGTGTTAGCTATAGCACAGATACGCAGTATTTT. Amino acids: CASSVSYSTDTQYF.

The sample holds a few counts of this clone. The CDR3 reads CASSYTGVNTGELFF. CDR3 DNA: TGTGCCAGCAGCTACACCGGGGTTAACACCGGGGAGCTGTTTTTT. The V call is TRBV7-9, the J call TRBJ2-2; TRBD2 is a possible D gene (5 bases). The CDR3 runs to 15 residues. CDR1 is SEHNR, CDR2 FQNEAQ, per germline (reference sequence). Deletions cut 4 bases from V and 2 bases from J, with 11 bases between.

This clone was recorded only once. The chain links TRBV2 to TRBJ2-1; D remains unclear. This CDR3 has 12 amino acids. Germline assignment: CDR1 SNHLY and CDR2 FYNNEI. V lost 1 base, J lost 15 bases, and 13 bases lay in between. The CDR3 DNA reads TGTGCCAGCAGTGAAGTAACGGACCCCTCGTTCTTC. Translation gives CASSEVTDPSFF.

In its sample, this clone was seen a few times. This chain uses TRBV6-6 with TRBJ2-3; 12 nucleotides agree with TRBD1. The V gene end was trimmed by 6 bases and the J gene end by 4 bases; junction bases not matched to a gene: 8. Germline values: CDR1 MNHNY, CDR2 SVGAGI (reference sequence). This CDR3 has 16 residues. CDR3 nucleotides: TGTGCCAGCAGGCTTCCGGGGACAGGGGGCCCAGATACGCAGTATTTT. As protein: CASRLPGTGGPDTQYF.

This clone appeared a few times. This chain uses TRBV4-3 with TRBJ2-7; the D is unclear. The germline CDR1 and CDR2 sequences are LGHNA and YSLEER. There are 15 residues in the CDR3. Trimming took off 0 bases at V and 4 bases at J, with 13 bases between the two ends. Here the CDR3 reads CASSQDLQSIYEQYF. CDR3 nucleotides: TGCGCCAGCAGCCAAGATCTCCAGAGCATTTACGAGCAGTACTTC.

J is TRBJ2-5 and V is TRBV7-3; 7 bases map to TRBD1. The germline V gene has CDR1 SGHTA and CDR2 FQGTGA. The CDR3 consists of 15 residues. Trimming cost V 1 base and J 2 bases; bases outside gene matches: 4. Here the CDR3 reads CASSLMGQPQETQYF. DNA of the CDR3: TGTGCCAGCAGCTTAATGGGACAGCCACAAGAGACCCAGTACTTC. The entire variable domain, with the rest obtained from reference TRBV7-3 and TRBJ2-5, is as follows: GAGVSQTPSNKVTEKGKYVELRCDPISGHTALYWYRQSLGQGPEFLIYFQGTGAADDSGLPNDRFFAVRPEGSVSTLKIQRTERGDSAVYLCASSLMGQPQETQYFGPGTRLLVL.

The chain employs TRBV29-1 and TRBJ2-3; D may correspond to TRBD1 or TRBD2 (5 bases each). Germline V CDR1 and CDR2: SQVTM, ANQGSEA. The CDR3 contains 15 residues. Trimming stripped 3 bases from V and 0 bases from J, with 13 bases between. The CDR3: CSVEGTRGSTDTQYF. The DNA for the CDR3 is TGCAGCGTTGAGGGGACGAGGGGAAGCACAGATACGCAGTATTTT.

The chain couples TRBV29-1 to TRBJ2-5; TRBD1 aligns across 8 bases. CDR1 is SQVTM, CDR2 ANQGSEA, per germline. The CDR3 is 13 residues long. Losses at the gene ends were 7 bases for V and 3 bases for J; bases not matched to a gene: 7. The CDR3 DNA is TGCAGCGCAGAGGCAGGGGGCGAAGAGACCCAGTACTTC. The encoded protein is CSAEAGGEETQYF.

This clone has only a few counts. This CDR3 is CSVEEGIETQYF. The DNA for the CDR3 is TGCAGCGTTGAAGAAGGGATTGAGACCCAGTACTTC. The rearrangement joins TRBV29-1 to TRBJ2-5; D unresolved. The CDR3 runs to 12 residues. The V gene lost 0 bases and the J gene lost 5 bases, with 7 bases spanning the gap. CDR1 and CDR2 (germline): SQVTM, ANQGSEA. The variable domain in full, completed from reference TRBV29-1 and TRBJ2-5, reads SAVISQKPSRDICQRGTSLTIQCQVDSQVTMMFWYRQQPGQSLTLIATANQGSEATYESGFVIDKFPISRPNLTFSTLTVSNMSPEDSSIYLCSVEEGIETQYFGPGTRLLVL.

The chain uses TRBV10-3 and TRBJ2-7; 7 bases align to TRBD1. Germline lookup yields CDR1 ENHRY and CDR2 SYGVKD. Trimming cost V 3 bases and J 5 bases; bases outside gene matches: 7. The CDR3 spans 14 residues. In DNA, the CDR3 is TGTGCCATCAGTGACCCGACAGGGATGCACGAGCAGTACTTC. It translates to CAISDPTGMHEQYF.

Note on this clone: Other DNA sequences from this sample encode an identical CDR3 as well. The CDR3: CAWSVRTGPYEQYF. The CDR3 DNA reads TGTGCCTGGAGTGTACGGACAGGCCCTTACGAGCAGTACTTC. This chain joins TRBV30 and TRBJ2-7; 7 nucleotides align to TRBD1. The CDR3 covers 14 residues. Per the germline V gene, CDR1 is GTSNPN and CDR2 is SVGIG (reference sequence). V lost 0 bases to trimming and J lost 4 bases; unmatched junction nucleotides: 6.

The V call is TRBV25-1, the J call TRBJ1-1; D perhaps matches TRBD1 (5 bases). Trimming shortened V by 1 base and J by 6 bases, and 9 bases separated the two germline ends. Germline V gene lookup returns CDR1 MGHDK and CDR2 SYGVNS. The CDR3 consists of 13 residues. The CDR3 coding sequence is TGTGCCAGCAGTGAATCATGGACATCTGAAGCTTTCTTT. It encodes CASSESWTSEAFF.

The V call is TRBV7-2, the J call TRBJ2-3; the D gene is possibly TRBD1 (6 bases). Trimming removed 4 bases from V and 3 bases from J, with 11 bases in between. CDR3 length: 14 amino acids. Germline CDR1 reads SGHTA; CDR2 reads FQGNSA. The CDR3 DNA follows: TGTGCCAGCAGCTACGGACAGAGGACAGATACGCAGTATTTT. This encodes CASSYGQRTDTQYF.

V gene TRBV29-1 combines with J gene TRBJ2-3; 11 bases are shared with TRBD2. V gave up 4 bases and J gave up 6 bases; unmatched junction bases: 0. CDR3 length: 12 residues. Germline assignment: CDR1 SQVTM and CDR2 ANQGSEA. The CDR3 nucleotides are TGCAGCGTTGTAGCGGGGGGGGATACGCAGTATTTT. It translates to CSVVAGGDTQYF.

This clone appeared a few times. V is TRBV30 and J is TRBJ1-2; 8 bases line up with TRBD1. This CDR3 region has 13 residues. Germline lookup yields CDR1 GTSNPN and CDR2 SVGIG (reference sequence). V lost 2 bases to trimming and J lost 7 bases; unmatched junction nucleotides: 6. The CDR3 bases are TGTGCCTGGAGTATTGGGGGACAGGCTGGCTACACCTTC. Amino acid sequence: CAWSIGGQAGYTF.

This clone has more than one count but fewer than ten. V gene TRBV7-9 combines with J gene TRBJ2-7, with D unresolved. This CDR3 is 15 amino acids long. Germline V CDR1 and CDR2: SEHNR, FQNEAQ (reference sequence). V lost 1 base, J lost 7 bases, and 17 bases lay in between. CDR3 in amino acids: CASSLGGYPGLEQYF. Written as DNA, the CDR3 is TGTGCCAGCAGCTTAGGAGGTTACCCCGGATTGGAGCAGTACTTC.

The genes are TRBV4-1 and TRBJ2-3; D assignment may be TRBD1 or TRBD2 (5 bases each). V lost 7 bases and J 2 bases, leaving 16 bases between the germline ends. Germline-derived CDR1 and CDR2 are MGHRA and YSYEKL. This CDR3 is 15 amino acids long. CDR3 bases: TGCGCCAGCAAAGAACAAGGGACCAACACAGATACGCAGTATTTT. Translating gives CASKEQGTNTDTQYF.

The rearrangement uses TRBV4-2 and TRBJ2-7, with TRBD2 identical over 10 bases. This CDR3 comprises 16 residues. Trimming took 4 bases from V and 5 from J; bases not matched to a gene: 11. The V gene's germline CDR1 is LGHNA and CDR2 YNFKEQ. CDR3 sequence: CASSRTSGRAFNEQYF. In nucleotides, the CDR3 is TGTGCCAGCAGCCGGACCAGCGGGAGGGCCTTCAACGAGCAGTACTTC.

The V gene is TRBV4-2, the J gene TRBJ2-3; 7 bases match TRBD2. The CDR3 runs to 20 residues. J was trimmed by 0 bases and V by 1 base; bases with no gene match: 16. Looked up from germline, CDR1 is LGHNA and CDR2 is YNFKEQ. CDR3 DNA sequence: TGTGCCAGCAGCCAAGGTTTTGCGCTAGCGGCAGGTACGAGCACAGATACGCAGTATTTT. This encodes CASSQGFALAAGTSTDTQYF.

This clone turned up a few times. The chain uses TRBV27 and TRBJ2-7; 10 nucleotides align to TRBD2. This CDR3 contains 14 residues. V lost 6 bases to trimming and J lost 2 bases; unmatched junction nucleotides: 4. The germline V gene encodes CDR1 MNHEY and CDR2 SMNVEV (reference sequence). The CDR3 loop is CASSASGSTYEQYF. The CDR3 DNA sequence: TGTGCCAGCAGCGCTAGCGGGAGTACCTACGAGCAGTACTTC.

The gene calls are TRBV15 and TRBJ2-3; D is possibly TRBD2 (5 bases). In germline, CDR1 is LNHNV, CDR2 YYDKDF (reference sequence). The CDR3 loop spans 16 amino acids. Trimming pared 4 bases from V and 3 bases from J, leaving 17 bases between. In DNA form, the CDR3 reads TGTGCCACCAGCACTACCGGGCTCCCGGGAACAGATACGCAGTATTTT. Translating gives CATSTTGLPGTDTQYF.

This clone was observed a handful of times. The V and J genes are TRBV29-1 and TRBJ2-3, with 7 bases aligning to TRBD1. CDR3 length equals 13 residues. The germline V gene encodes CDR1 SQVTM and CDR2 ANQGSEA. V was clipped by 6 bases and J by 2 bases; unmatched bases: 5. Here the CDR3 DNA reads TGCAGCGTCGACAGGGATATCACAGATACGCAGTATTTT. It yields the protein CSVDRDITDTQYF.

This clone came up a few times. Different DNA sequences within this sample yield the same CDR3. This chain uses TRBV2 with TRBJ2-7; 12 bases fit TRBD2. The CDR3 is made up of 15 amino acids. Germline V gene sequence: CDR1 SNHLY, CDR2 FYNNEI. Trimming removed 3 bases from V and 3 bases from J; junction bases left unmatched: 3. The CDR3 DNA sequence: TGTGCCAGCAGTGATGGACTAGCGGGATTCTACGAGCAGTACTTC. Residues: CASSDGLAGFYEQYF.

The chain is built from TRBV6-6 and TRBJ1-2, with D hard to call. Trimming removed 6 bases at V and 4 bases at J, with 21 bases between. This CDR3 region has 16 residues. Per the germline V gene, CDR1 is MNHNY and CDR2 is SVGAGI (reference sequence). The CDR3 nucleotides are TGTGCCAGCAGCCAGCTGGGAGGGCTATCCTCCTATGGCTACACCTTC. Translation gives CASSQLGGLSSYGYTF.

The CDR3 bases are TGCGCCAGCTCTCCCGGGACAGTGAACTATGGCTACACCTTC. Translation: CASSPGTVNYGYTF. J is TRBJ1-2 and V is TRBV5-1, with 7 bases lining up with TRBD1. The germline CDR1 and CDR2 sequences are SGHRS and YFSETQ. CDR3 length: 14 residues. The V and J ends lost 7 bases and 2 bases, in that order; junction bases with no gene match: 8.

This clone appeared once. The J gene is TRBJ1-1, the V gene TRBV4-2; 7 positions agree with TRBD1. The CDR3 runs to 16 residues. Losses at the gene ends were 4 bases for V and 3 bases for J; bases not matched to a gene: 11. CDR1 and CDR2 (germline): LGHNA, YNFKEQ. The DNA for the CDR3 is TGTGCCAGCAGCCGCTCGGGACTAGACAGGGACACTGAAGCTTTCTTT. Translated: CASSRSGLDRDTEAFF.

This clone appeared a few times. The same CDR3 can be traced to other DNA sequences in this sample. The rearrangement joins TRBV9 to TRBJ1-5; unclear D gene. The CDR3 consists of 14 residues. V lost 0 bases and J 4 bases, leaving 8 bases between the germline ends. Germline V lookup: CDR1 SGDLS, CDR2 YYNGEE. The CDR3 region is CASSVGGGNQPQHF. The CDR3 DNA reads TGTGCCAGCAGCGTAGGAGGAGGGAATCAGCCCCAGCATTTT. The entire variable domain, with the rest obtained from reference TRBV9 and TRBJ1-5, is as follows: DSGVTQTPKHLITATGQRVTLRCSPRSGDLSVYWYQQSLDQGLQFLIQYYNGEERAKGNILERFSAQQFPDLHSELNLSSLELGDSALYFCASSVGGGNQPQHFGDGTRLSIL.

This chain links TRBV7-2 with TRBJ2-1, with 12 bases aligning to TRBD2. V lost 5 bases to trimming and J lost 3 bases; unmatched junction nucleotides: 2. Germline assignment: CDR1 SGHTA and CDR2 FQGNSA. The CDR3 has 15 residues. In nucleotides, the CDR3 is TGTGCCAGCAGCCGACTAGCGGGAGTCTACAATGAGCAGTTCTTC. Translated, it gives CASSRLAGVYNEQFF.

The chain recombines TRBV7-2 with TRBJ2-3, with TRBD1 as a possible D gene (5 bases). This CDR3 has 13 residues. V lost 6 bases and J lost 4, with 11 bases in between. Germline V gives CDR1 SGHTA, CDR2 FQGNSA. The CDR3 DNA sequence: TGTGCCAGCAGTCGCCAGGGCCCAGATACGCAGTATTTT. This encodes CASSRQGPDTQYF.

The chain uses TRBV21-1 and TRBJ2-4; the table's D call, TRBD1, has no DNA check behind it. TRBV21-1 is a documented pseudogene. This CDR3 contains 17 residues. The CDR3 is CASSRGHLPLAKNIQYF. The DNA for the CDR3 is TGTGCCAGCAGCAGGGGACATCTTCCTCTAGCCAAAAACATTCAGTACTTC.

This clone turned up a few times. This rearrangement joins TRBV29-1 to TRBJ2-3; possible D gene TRBD2, 6 bases. V shed 2 bases and J shed 0 bases, with 9 bases lying between them. The CDR3 is 14 residues long. Germline values: CDR1 SQVTM, CDR2 ANQGSEA. DNA for the CDR3: TGCAGCGTTGAATCGCGGGAAAGCACAGATACGCAGTATTTT. This encodes CSVESRESTDTQYF.

This chain connects TRBV28 to TRBJ2-1; 7 bases align to TRBD1. The V gene's germline CDR1 is MDHEN and CDR2 SYDVKM. The ends lost 4 bases at V and 3 bases at J; junction bases unmatched: 6. The CDR3 consists of 15 residues. CDR3 coding DNA: TGTGCCAGCAGTTACAGGGGAAATAACTACAATGAGCAGTTCTTC. The encoded protein is CASSYRGNNYNEQFF.